These 14 T cell receptor beta chains were all obtained from the same sample, sequenced in a study of cytomegalovirus exposure and HLA in healthy donors. This PCR relied on a set of 60 Vbeta primers and 13 Jbeta primers. Here immunoSEQ multiplex PCR was the method, and the copy in TCRdb shows in-frame clones only, minus some. The sample records about 150,000 clones, less than 85% being singletons. Sequenced input: PBMCs. These receptors were taken from a man over 45 in good health and CMV-seropositive.

This clone was observed a handful of times. At one end the junction does not follow the germline gene, possibly because of a read error. V gene TRBV7-9 combines with J gene TRBJ2-5; tentatively, D is TRBD2 (6 bases). Germline CDR1 reads SEHNR; CDR2 reads FQNEAQ (reference sequence). This CDR3 comprises 16 residues. This CDR3 is CSSSPRVGGYGETQYF. CDR3 DNA: TGTTCCAGCAGCCCTCGAGTTGGGGGGTATGGGGAGACCCAGTACTTC.

The chain carries TRBV19 and TRBJ1-6; 8 bases fit TRBD1. The CDR3 contains 17 residues. V was pared by 1 base and J by 7 bases, with 9 bases of the junction left unmatched. Germline assignment: CDR1 LNHDA and CDR2 SQIVND (reference sequence). The CDR3 spells CASSIGSGTGPNSPLHF. The DNA for the CDR3 is TGTGCCAGTAGTATAGGATCCGGGACAGGCCCAAATTCACCCCTCCACTTT.

This chain connects TRBV30 to TRBJ2-5; a possible D gene is TRBD2 (5 bases). Trimming shortened V by 1 base and J by 5 bases, and 8 bases separated the two germline ends. Germline V lookup: CDR1 GTSNPN, CDR2 SVGIG (reference sequence). CDR3 length: 12 amino acids. CDR3 residues: CAWSAGFETQYF. The DNA of the CDR3 is TGTGCCTGGAGTGCGGGGTTCGAGACCCAGTACTTC.

This clone was observed a single time. The chain recombines TRBV11-3 with TRBJ2-7, with 9 bases matching TRBD1. The V segment lost 4 bases and the J segment 5 bases; nucleotides outside the gene matches: 9. Germline CDR1 SGHNT, CDR2 YENEEA. The length of the CDR3 is 15 residues. The CDR3 here is CASSSSRQGGDEQYF. The CDR3 DNA is TGTGCCAGCAGCTCGTCCCGACAGGGGGGCGACGAGCAGTACTTC.

This clone was detected once. The V and J genes are TRBV7-9 and TRBJ1-5; 10 bases are a match to TRBD1. With V trimmed by 5 bases and J by 4 bases, 11 bases remained unmatched. CDR1 and CDR2 from the germline V gene are SEHNR and FQNEAQ (reference sequence). CDR3 size: 17 residues. The CDR3 DNA reads TGTGCCAGCAGCCTTTTTAGGGGACAGGGGCGTAATCAGCCCCAGCATTTT. Amino acids: CASSLFRGQGRNQPQHF.

This clone is a singleton in its sample. The chain uses TRBV7-9 and TRBJ2-1, with a possible D match to TRBD2 (5 bases). The CDR3 has 15 residues. The V gene's germline CDR1 is SEHNR and CDR2 FQNEAQ (reference sequence). Trimming cost V 2 bases and J 8 bases, with 16 bases left between them. CDR3 DNA: TGTGCCAGCAGCTTACCTTCTGGTGGAGGTTATGAGCAGTTCTTC. Amino acids: CASSLPSGGGYEQFF.

The chain joins TRBV5-4 to TRBJ2-1, with TRBD2 matching 9 bases. The V and J ends lost 0 bases and 12 bases, in that order; junction bases with no gene match: 16. The CDR3 runs 17 residues. CDR1 is SGHNT and CDR2 is YYREEE in the germline V gene (reference sequence). DNA of the CDR3: TGTGCCAGCAGCTTGGGAGGAAGAGCGGGGGGCGAAGGTTGGCAGTTCTTC. Its translation: CASSLGGRAGGEGWQFF. Full variable domain (rest looked up from reference TRBV5-4 and TRBJ2-1): ETGVTQSPTHLIKTRGQQVTLRCSSQSGHNTVSWYQQALGQGPQFIFQYYREEENGRGNFPPRFSGLQFPNYSSELNVNALELDDSALYLCASSLGGRAGGEGWQFFGPGTRLTVL.

This chain connects TRBV5-6 to TRBJ1-5, with 8 bases aligning to TRBD1. Germline V gives CDR1 SGHDT, CDR2 YYEEEE. V was pared by 3 bases and J by 5 bases, with 4 bases of the junction left unmatched. The CDR3 spans 14 residues. The CDR3 sequence: CASSSGGYYQPQHF. As DNA, the CDR3 is TGTGCCAGCAGCTCAGGGGGCTATTATCAGCCCCAGCATTTT.

CDR3 in DNA: TGTGCCAGCAGCATCCTCACAGGGGGAAGTCGATACGAGCAGTACTTC. This encodes CASSILTGGSRYEQYF. The chain joins TRBV28 to TRBJ2-7, with 8 bases lining up with TRBD1. Germline V lookup: CDR1 MDHEN, CDR2 SYDVKM. The CDR3 covers 16 residues. V was clipped by 6 bases and J by 4 bases; unmatched bases: 14. The full variable domain, rest sourced from reference TRBV28 and TRBJ2-7, is DVKVTQSSRYLVKRTGEKVFLECVQDMDHENMFWYRQDPGLGLRLIYFSYDVKMKEKGDIPEGYSVSREKKERFSLILESASTNQTSMYLCASSILTGGSRYEQYFGPGTRLTVT.

The CDR3 loop is CASSSPGQGGYEQYF. The CDR3 nucleotides are TGTGCCAGCAGTTCTCCGGGACAGGGGGGATACGAGCAGTACTTC. The V gene is TRBV28, the J gene TRBJ2-7; TRBD1 matches at 11 bases. From germline, CDR1 is MDHEN and CDR2 SYDVKM. The CDR3 consists of 15 residues. With V trimmed by 4 bases and J by 4 bases, 6 bases remained unmatched.

The chain uses TRBV10-1 and TRBJ2-5; unclear D gene. The J call is uncertain, as TRBJ2-7 better fits the DNA end. The CDR3 totals 12 residues. Germline V lookup: CDR1 WNHNN, CDR2 SYGVQD (reference sequence). CDR3 amino acids: CASPSDVGEQYF. In DNA form, the CDR3 reads TGCGCCAGCCCTAGTGATGTCGGCGAGCAGTACTTC.

The gene calls are TRBV7-2 and TRBJ1-1, with D possibly being TRBD1 (6 bases). Trimming removed 2 bases from V and 1 base from J, with 8 bases in between. There are 14 residues in the CDR3. Germline values: CDR1 SGHTA, CDR2 FQGNSA. CDR3 amino acids: CASSLRRGNTEAFF. The CDR3 bases are TGTGCCAGCAGCTTACGCAGGGGGAACACTGAAGCTTTCTTT.

The chain carries TRBV7-8 and TRBJ1-5, with TRBD1 identical over 9 bases. V lost 5 bases and J lost 6; bases outside the gene matches: 8. Germline CDR1 SGHVS, CDR2 FQNEAQ. The CDR3 loop spans 15 amino acids. The CDR3 DNA is TGTGCCAGCAGCCTCGCCGGGACAGGGAGTCAGCCCCAGCATTTT. This translates into CASSLAGTGSQPQHF.

The rearrangement uses TRBV6-6 and TRBJ2-2, with 9 bases that match TRBD1. The V gene's germline CDR1 is MNHNY and CDR2 SVGAGI (reference sequence). This CDR3 comprises 16 residues. The junction had 8 bases not matched to a gene; V was cut back by 8 bases and J by 1 base. The CDR3 coding sequence is TGTGCCAGCCCCAAGGGGGGACAGGGGAACACCGGGGAGCTGTTTTTT. This translates into CASPKGGQGNTGELFF.